This T cell receptor beta chain was recovered during a study of shared clonotypes between healthy human individuals. Findings and caveats of the study: Clonotypes which were not shared had lower generation probabilities than clonotypes that all four donors shared. Apart from blood, nothing was sampled; tissue repertoires likely differ. The small donor group covered limited genetic and exposure diversity.

The germline V gene encodes CDR1 SGHTA and CDR2 FQGTGA. Trimming pared 6 bases from V and 0 bases from J, leaving 8 bases between. There are 13 residues in the CDR3. This clone showed up just once. The antigen remains undetermined. Replicate PCRs for sorted subsets used about 200 ng DNA; this equaled about 30,000 T cell genomes. Some clones are missing from TCRdb's copy, which holds only in-frame ones; the method was immunoSEQ multiplex PCR. The sample includes more than 2,000,000 clones, more than 85% of them seen just once. This chain links TRBV7-3 with TRBJ1-2; no clear D gene. This TCR came from a man between 18 and 29 years old in good health. Some clones in this sample may be carry-over from other donors' samples. The sequencing sample was made of naive CD4+ T cells from PBMCs. Stated subset: CD45RA+ positively selected. This chain's CDR3 is CASSLQPNYGYTF. The CDR3 region has the DNA TGTGCCAGCAGTCTCCAACCTAACTATGGCTACACCTTC.